Given below is one T cell receptor (beta chain) in context. TCRdb's copy holds only in-frame clones and misses some; the assay was immunoSEQ multiplex PCR. The sample lists 65,000 to 85,000 clones, approximately 85% occurring once. This sample is part of a study of OX40 agonist ivuxolimab in advanced cancers. Study in general: Ivuxolimab is an agonistic anti-OX40 (CD134) antibody, and patients were treated with it. Participants averaged roughly 57 years of age (range roughly 23 to 90) and were over 75% male. Previous treatment with anti-PD-1, anti-PD-L1 or anti-CTLA-4 therapy was allowed; 40% had received some.

This CDR3 comprises 15 residues. The V gene's germline CDR1 is SGHTA and CDR2 FQGTGA. The V end was cut by 4 bases, the J end by 3 bases, with 13 bases between. Systemic immunosuppression or a history of autoimmune disease excluded patients. This chain joins TRBV7-3 and TRBJ2-1; a weak D match, TRBD1 (6 bases). The sample in question was CD4+ or CD8+ T cells sorted from blood, obtained in a trial of the OX40 agonist ivuxolimab. The source is an adult with an advanced solid tumor such as melanoma, head and neck, liver or kidney cancer. The CDR3 coding sequence is TGTGCCAGCAGCTGGGGGCAAGTGGGCTACAATGAGCAGTTCTTC. Its protein is CASSWGQVGYNEQFF.